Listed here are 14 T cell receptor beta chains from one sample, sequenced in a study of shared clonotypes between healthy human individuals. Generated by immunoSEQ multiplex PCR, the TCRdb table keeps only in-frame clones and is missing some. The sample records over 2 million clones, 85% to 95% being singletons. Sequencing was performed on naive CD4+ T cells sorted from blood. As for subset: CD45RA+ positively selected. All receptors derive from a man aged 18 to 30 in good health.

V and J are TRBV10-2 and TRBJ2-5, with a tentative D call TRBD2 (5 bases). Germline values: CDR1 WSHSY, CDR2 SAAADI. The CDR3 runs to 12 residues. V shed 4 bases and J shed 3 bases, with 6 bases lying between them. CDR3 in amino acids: CASSAGKETQYF. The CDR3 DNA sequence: TGCGCCAGCAGTGCCGGGAAAGAGACCCAGTACTTC.

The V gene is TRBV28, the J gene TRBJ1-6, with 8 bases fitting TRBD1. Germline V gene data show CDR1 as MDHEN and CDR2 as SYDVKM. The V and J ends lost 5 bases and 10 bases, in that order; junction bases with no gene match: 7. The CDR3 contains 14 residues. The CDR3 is CASSPRQGSSPLHF. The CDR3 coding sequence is TGTGCCAGCAGTCCCCGACAGGGGAGCTCACCCCTCCACTTT.

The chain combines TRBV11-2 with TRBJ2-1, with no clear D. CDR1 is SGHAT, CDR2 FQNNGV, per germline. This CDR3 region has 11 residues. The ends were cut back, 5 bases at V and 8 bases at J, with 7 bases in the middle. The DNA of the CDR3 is TGTGCCAGCAGCCGGAGCTATGAGCAGTTCTTC. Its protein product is CASSRSYEQFF. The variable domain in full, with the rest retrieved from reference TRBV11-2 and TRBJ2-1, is EAGVAQSPRYKIIEKRQSVAFWCNPISGHATLYWYQQILGQGPKLLIQFQNNGVVDDSQLPKDRFSAERLKGVDSTLKIQPAKLEDSAVYLCASSRSYEQFFGPGTRLTVL.

The CDR3 bases are TGCAGTGCTCTACTAGCAGATACGCAGTATTTT. This sequence encodes CSALLADTQYF. V usage is TRBV20-1 and J usage is TRBJ2-3, with a possible D match to TRBD2 (5 bases). Germline lookup yields CDR1 DFQATT and CDR2 SNEGSKA (reference sequence). The CDR3 is made up of 11 amino acids. The germline V and J ends were trimmed by 5 bases and 4 bases, with 7 bases remaining between them.

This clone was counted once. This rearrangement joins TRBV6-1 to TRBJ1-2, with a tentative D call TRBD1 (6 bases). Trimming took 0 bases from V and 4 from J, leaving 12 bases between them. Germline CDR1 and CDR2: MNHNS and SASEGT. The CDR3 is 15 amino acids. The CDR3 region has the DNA TGTGCCAGCAGTGAAGCTGACAGGCTCCCCTATGGCTACACCTTC. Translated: CASSEADRLPYGYTF.

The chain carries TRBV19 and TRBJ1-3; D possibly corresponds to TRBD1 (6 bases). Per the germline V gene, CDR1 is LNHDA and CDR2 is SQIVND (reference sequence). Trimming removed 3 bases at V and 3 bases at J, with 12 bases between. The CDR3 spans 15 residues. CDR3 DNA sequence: TGTGCCAGTAGTATCCAGGGGTCCCTTGGAAACACCATATATTTT. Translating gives CASSIQGSLGNTIYF. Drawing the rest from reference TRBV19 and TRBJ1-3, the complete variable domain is DGGITQSPKYLFRKEGQNVTLSCEQNLNHDAMYWYRQDPGQGLRLIYYSQIVNDFQKGDIAEGYSVSREKKESFPLTVTSAQKNPTAFYLCASSIQGSLGNTIYFGEGSWLTVV.

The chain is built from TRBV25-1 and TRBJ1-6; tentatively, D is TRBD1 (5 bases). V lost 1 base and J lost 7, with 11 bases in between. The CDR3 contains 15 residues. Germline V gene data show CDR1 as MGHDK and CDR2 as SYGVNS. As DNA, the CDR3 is TGTGCCAGCAGTGAATCTGGACAAAGAAATTCACCCCTCCACTTT. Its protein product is CASSESGQRNSPLHF.

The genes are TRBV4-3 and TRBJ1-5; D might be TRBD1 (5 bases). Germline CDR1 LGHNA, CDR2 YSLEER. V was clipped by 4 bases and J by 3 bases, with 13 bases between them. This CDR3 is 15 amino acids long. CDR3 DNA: TGCGCCAGCAGCCTCGACAGTTTAAACAATCAGCCCCAGCATTTT. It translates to CASSLDSLNNQPQHF.

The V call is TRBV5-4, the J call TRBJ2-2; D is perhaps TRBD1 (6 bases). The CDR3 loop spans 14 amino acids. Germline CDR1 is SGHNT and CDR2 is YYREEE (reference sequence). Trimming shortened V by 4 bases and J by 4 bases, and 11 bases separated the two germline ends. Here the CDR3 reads CASSPQGATGELFF. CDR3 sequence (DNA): TGTGCCAGCAGCCCACAGGGAGCCACCGGGGAGCTGTTTTTT.

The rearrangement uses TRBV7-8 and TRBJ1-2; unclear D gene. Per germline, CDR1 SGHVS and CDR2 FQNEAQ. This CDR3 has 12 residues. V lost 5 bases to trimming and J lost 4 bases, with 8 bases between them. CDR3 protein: CASSRPGYGYTF. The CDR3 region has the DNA TGTGCCAGCAGCCGGCCCGGCTATGGCTACACCTTC.

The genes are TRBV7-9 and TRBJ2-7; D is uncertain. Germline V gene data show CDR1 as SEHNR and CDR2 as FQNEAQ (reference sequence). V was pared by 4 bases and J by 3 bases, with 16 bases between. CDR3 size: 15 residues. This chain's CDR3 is CASSSPTMAIYEQYF. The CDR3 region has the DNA TGTGCCAGCAGCTCCCCTACGATGGCGATCTACGAGCAGTACTTC.

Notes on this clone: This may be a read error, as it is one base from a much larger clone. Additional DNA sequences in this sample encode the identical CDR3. This chain's CDR3 is CASSYTDTQYF. Here the CDR3 DNA reads TGTGCCAGCAGTTACACAGATACGCAGTATTTT. The chain uses TRBV5-6 and TRBJ2-3; unclear D gene. V was trimmed by 5 bases and J by 2 bases, leaving 3 bases between them. Germline loops: CDR1 SGHDT, CDR2 YYEEEE. This CDR3 is 11 amino acids long.

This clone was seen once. DNA for the CDR3: TGTGCCAGCAGCCGGGGACGGCCGAACGCAGATACGCAGTATTTT. Residues: CASSRGRPNADTQYF. The chain has TRBV6-5 and TRBJ2-3, with D perhaps given as TRBD1 or TRBD2 (5 bases each). The V end lost 6 bases, the J end lost 4 bases, and 17 bases lay between the germline ends. From germline, CDR1 is MNHEY and CDR2 SVGAGI. The length of the CDR3 is 15 residues.

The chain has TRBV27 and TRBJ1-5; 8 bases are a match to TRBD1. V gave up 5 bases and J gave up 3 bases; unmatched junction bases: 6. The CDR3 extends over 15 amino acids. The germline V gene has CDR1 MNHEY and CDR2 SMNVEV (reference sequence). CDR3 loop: CASSPDRVDNQPQHF. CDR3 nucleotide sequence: TGTGCCAGCAGTCCGGACAGGGTCGACAATCAGCCCCAGCATTTT.